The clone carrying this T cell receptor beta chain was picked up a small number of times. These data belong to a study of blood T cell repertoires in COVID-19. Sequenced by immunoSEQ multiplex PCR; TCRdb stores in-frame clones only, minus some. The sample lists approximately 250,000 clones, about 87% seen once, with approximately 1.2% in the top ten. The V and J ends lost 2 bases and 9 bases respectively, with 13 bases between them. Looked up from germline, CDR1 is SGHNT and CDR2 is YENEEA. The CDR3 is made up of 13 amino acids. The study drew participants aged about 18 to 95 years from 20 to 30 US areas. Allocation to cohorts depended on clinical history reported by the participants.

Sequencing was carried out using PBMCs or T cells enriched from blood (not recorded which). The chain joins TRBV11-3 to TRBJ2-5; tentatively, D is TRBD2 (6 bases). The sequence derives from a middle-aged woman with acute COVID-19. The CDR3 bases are TGTGCCAGCAGCTTAATCCACCTAGCGCCCCAGTACTTC. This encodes CASSLIHLAPQYF.